The next 21 T cell receptor beta chains were all read from a single sample in a study of T cell changes during pregnancy in multiple sclerosis. Produced via immunoSEQ multiplex PCR; TCRdb's table is partial and in-frame only. The sample holds around 66,000 clones, roughly 89% seen once. The sequencing here drew on peripheral blood, taken in the third trimester of pregnancy. Receptors originate from a female donor in good health, enrolled as a control in a pregnancy study.

The genes are TRBV6-5 and TRBJ2-7; 7 nucleotides line up with TRBD2. Germline loops: CDR1 MNHEY, CDR2 SVGAGI. Trimming at V came to 7 bases and at J to 3 bases, leaving 9 bases not matched to a gene. The length of the CDR3 is 14 residues. The CDR3: CASTFGRGYYEQYF. In DNA, the CDR3 is TGTGCCAGCACCTTCGGGCGGGGGTACTACGAGCAGTACTTC.

J is TRBJ2-7 and V is TRBV5-5; no definite D call. The CDR3 runs 16 residues. Germline V gene lookup returns CDR1 SGHKS and CDR2 YYEKEE (reference sequence). The ends were cut back, 4 bases at V and 3 bases at J, with 20 bases in the middle. The CDR3 reads CASSVFLPGINYEQYF. CDR3 in DNA: TGTGCCAGCAGCGTTTTCTTGCCAGGAATTAACTACGAGCAGTACTTC.

V and J are TRBV18 and TRBJ1-1; 7 bases are a match to TRBD1. CDR3 length equals 15 residues. Germline V lookup: CDR1 KGHSH, CDR2 LQKENI. With V trimmed by 3 bases and J by 3 bases, 7 bases remained unmatched. The CDR3 coding sequence is TGTGCCAGCTCACCCAGGGGGGCGGTGGACACTGAAGCTTTCTTT. Protein sequence: CASSPRGAVDTEAFF.

This clone was picked up one time. The V and J genes are TRBV7-9 and TRBJ1-6; D gene unclear. The CDR3 sequence is 13 residues long. Germline V gene lookup returns CDR1 SEHNR and CDR2 FQNEAQ (reference sequence). Trimming removed 4 bases from V and 7 bases from J, with 8 bases in between. For the CDR3, the DNA is TGTGCCAGCAGCTCCCCCGGGAATTCACCCCTCCACTTT. Amino acids: CASSSPGNSPLHF.

V usage is TRBV2 and J usage is TRBJ2-7; possibly TRBD2 for D (6 bases). Trimming removed 0 bases at V and 3 bases at J, with 12 bases between. The CDR3 extends over 15 amino acids. Per germline, CDR1 SNHLY and CDR2 FYNNEI. The CDR3 sequence: CASSEAGGFLYEQYF. The CDR3 nucleotides are TGTGCCAGCAGTGAAGCCGGGGGATTCCTCTACGAGCAGTACTTC.

The chain recombines TRBV19 with TRBJ2-1, with TRBD2 matching 7 bases. This CDR3 spans 15 amino acids. V gave up 5 bases and J gave up 3 bases; unmatched junction bases: 7. The germline V gene has CDR1 LNHDA and CDR2 SQIVND (reference sequence). In DNA, the CDR3 is TGTGCCAGTAGTGTCGGACTAGTAAACTACAATGAGCAGTTCTTC. Its translation is CASSVGLVNYNEQFF.

The gene calls are TRBV30 and TRBJ1-5, with a tentative D call TRBD1 (5 bases). CDR1 and CDR2 from the germline V gene are GTSNPN and SVGIG (reference sequence). The CDR3 length is 13 residues. Trimming cost V 1 base and J 7 bases, with 11 bases left between them. The CDR3 bases are TGTGCCTGGAGTGGCCAGGGTGGGCAGCCCCAGCATTTT. It specifies CAWSGQGGQPQHF.

The chain has TRBV4-1 and TRBJ1-5, with TRBD1 identical over 9 bases. The CDR3 loop spans 15 amino acids. V shed 0 bases and J 11 bases; nucleotides not matched to a gene: 8. Germline CDR1 is MGHRA and CDR2 is YSYEKL. CDR3 nucleotides: TGCGCCAGCAGCCAAGAGGGGACAGGGCGGGAAGCCCAGCATTTT. As protein: CASSQEGTGREAQHF.

The V and J genes are TRBV7-9 and TRBJ2-7; perhaps TRBD1 as D (6 bases). Germline V gives CDR1 SEHNR, CDR2 FQNEAQ (reference sequence). The CDR3 covers 15 residues. The V and J ends lost 5 bases and 6 bases respectively, with 20 bases between them. CDR3: CASSHRVSGSGEQYF. In DNA form, the CDR3 reads TGTGCCAGCAGCCACAGGGTATCGGGATCGGGCGAGCAGTACTTC. The entire variable domain, with the rest obtained from reference TRBV7-9 and TRBJ2-7, is as follows: DTGVSQNPRHKITKRGQNVTFRCDPISEHNRLYWYRQTLGQGPEFLTYFQNEAQLEKSRLLSDRFSAERPKGSFSTLEIQRTEQGDSAMYLCASSHRVSGSGEQYFGPGTRLTVT.

The genes are TRBV5-6 and TRBJ2-7; the D is unclear. Germline assignment: CDR1 SGHDT and CDR2 YYEEEE. The length of the CDR3 is 13 residues. The ends were cut back, 4 bases at V and 0 bases at J, with 8 bases in the middle. In DNA, the CDR3 is TGTGCCAGCAGCCTCCAGAACTCCTACGAGCAGTACTTC. Protein product: CASSLQNSYEQYF.

The chain couples TRBV15 to TRBJ2-3; 9 bases are shared with TRBD2. The CDR3 sequence is 18 residues long. CDR1 and CDR2 from the germline V gene are LNHNV and YYDKDF (reference sequence). V lost 0 bases, J lost 5 bases, and 12 bases stayed unmatched. The CDR3 region has the DNA TGTGCCACCAGCAGAGATTGGACTGCGGGAGGGCCTATAGATACGCAGTATTTT. It translates to CATSRDWTAGGPIDTQYF. Full variable domain (remainder filled in from reference TRBV15 and TRBJ2-3): DAMVIQNPRYQVTQFGKPVTLSCSQTLNHNVMYWYQQKSSQAPKLLFHYYDKDFNNEADTPDNFQSRRPNTSFCFLDIRSPGLGDTAMYLCATSRDWTAGGPIDTQYFGPGTRLTVL.

This rearrangement joins TRBV6-1 to TRBJ1-2; D unclear. Germline CDR1 and CDR2: MNHNS and SASEGT. V lost 7 bases to trimming and J lost 8 bases, with 17 bases between them. This CDR3 contains 13 residues. The CDR3 here is CASKVYTGMGYTF. Written as DNA, the CDR3 is TGTGCCAGCAAAGTATATACCGGGATGGGCTACACCTTC.

This rearrangement joins TRBV7-2 to TRBJ2-7; tentative D call: TRBD2 (5 bases). The CDR3 sequence is 14 residues long. With 5 bases removed from V and 0 bases from J, the gap between germline ends came to 11 bases. CDR1 and CDR2 (germline): SGHTA, FQGNSA. The CDR3 sequence: CASSQTGSSYEQYF. In DNA, the CDR3 is TGTGCCAGCAGCCAAACGGGGAGCTCCTACGAGCAGTACTTC.

In its sample, this clone was seen once. The chain carries TRBV29-1 and TRBJ1-1; no clear D gene. Trimming stripped 5 bases from V and 5 bases from J, with 15 bases between. The CDR3 has 13 amino acids. Looked up from germline, CDR1 is SQVTM and CDR2 is ANQGSEA. CDR3 in amino acids: CSVQSKRGTEAFF. CDR3 in DNA: TGCAGCGTTCAATCCAAGAGAGGGACTGAAGCTTTCTTT.

The chain couples TRBV18 to TRBJ2-2; 7 bases align to TRBD2. Germline lookup yields CDR1 KGHSH and CDR2 LQKENI. The CDR3 has 16 amino acids. V lost 2 bases, J lost 4 bases, and 7 bases stayed unmatched. CDR3 sequence: CASSPSAGLPTGELFF. In DNA, the CDR3 is TGTGCCAGCTCACCATCGGCGGGACTACCCACCGGGGAGCTGTTTTTT.

The chain employs TRBV19 and TRBJ1-5; D is unclear. The CDR3 length is 15 residues. CDR1 is LNHDA and CDR2 is SQIVND in the germline V gene (reference sequence). V gave up 3 bases and J gave up 7 bases, with 16 bases separating them. CDR3 amino acids: CASSITPGGMQPQHF. CDR3 bases: TGTGCCAGTAGTATCACCCCTGGAGGGATGCAGCCCCAGCATTTT.

The chain uses TRBV11-2 and TRBJ2-3; D may be TRBD1 (5 bases). Germline V CDR1 and CDR2: SGHAT, FQNNGV. This CDR3 region has 17 residues. Trimming stripped 5 bases from V and 4 bases from J, with 22 bases between. The CDR3 loop reads CASSQPVAGIVADTQYF. CDR3 in DNA: TGTGCCAGCAGCCAACCGGTGGCAGGGATCGTGGCAGATACGCAGTATTTT.

This clone showed up just once. V and J are TRBV18 and TRBJ1-5; D perhaps matches TRBD1 (6 bases). Trimming shortened V by 5 bases and J by 4 bases, and 15 bases separated the two germline ends. Germline V gives CDR1 KGHSH, CDR2 LQKENI. The CDR3 is 15 amino acids. The CDR3 DNA sequence: TGTGCCAGCTCAGACCACCGGGACACAAATCAGCCCCAGCATTTT. Encoded protein: CASSDHRDTNQPQHF.

The rearrangement joins TRBV5-1 to TRBJ2-2; TRBD1 matches at 8 bases. In germline, CDR1 is SGHRS, CDR2 YFSETQ. J was trimmed by 6 bases and V by 4 bases; bases with no gene match: 11. The CDR3 contains 16 residues. Here the CDR3 DNA reads TGCGCCAGCAGCCAACCCTCAGGGGGCTTGGCCGGGGAGCTGTTTTTT. Translation: CASSQPSGGLAGELFF.

This clone appeared a single time. The V gene is TRBV30, the J gene TRBJ1-1; possible D gene TRBD1, 6 bases. CDR3 length: 14 amino acids. From germline, CDR1 is GTSNPN and CDR2 SVGIG (reference sequence). V was clipped by 3 bases and J by 1 base, with 12 bases between them. In nucleotides, the CDR3 is TGTGCCTGGAGACCAGGGGTCGAGAACACTGAAGCTTTCTTT. Amino acids: CAWRPGVENTEAFF.

The chain uses TRBV18 and TRBJ2-1; TRBD1 aligns across 7 bases. The CDR3 has 14 amino acids. The V gene end was trimmed by 2 bases and the J gene end by 6 bases; junction bases not matched to a gene: 4. Germline-derived CDR1 and CDR2 are KGHSH and LQKENI. Written as DNA, the CDR3 is TGTGCCAGCTCACCATTAACAGGGGTCAATGAGCAGTTCTTC. Its protein product is CASSPLTGVNEQFF.